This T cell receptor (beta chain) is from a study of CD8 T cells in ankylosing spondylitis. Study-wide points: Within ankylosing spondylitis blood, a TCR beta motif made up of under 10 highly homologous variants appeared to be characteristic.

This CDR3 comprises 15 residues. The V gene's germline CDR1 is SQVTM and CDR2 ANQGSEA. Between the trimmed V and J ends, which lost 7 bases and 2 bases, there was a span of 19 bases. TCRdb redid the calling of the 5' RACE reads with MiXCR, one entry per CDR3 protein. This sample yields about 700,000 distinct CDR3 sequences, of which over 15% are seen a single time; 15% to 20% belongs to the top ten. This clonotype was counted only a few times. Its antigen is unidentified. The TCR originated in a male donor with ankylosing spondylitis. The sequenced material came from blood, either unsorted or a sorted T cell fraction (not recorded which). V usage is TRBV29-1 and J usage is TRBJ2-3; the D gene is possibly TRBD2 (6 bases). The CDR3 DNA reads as TGCAGCGAGGAGCGGGCCACGGGGCACACAGATACGCAGTATTTT. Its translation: CSEERATGHTDTQYF.